This is a list of T cell receptor beta chains from one sample in a study of blood T cell repertoires in COVID-19. Assay used: immunoSEQ multiplex PCR; TCRdb lists only in-frame clones, some missing. The sample holds 130,000 to 150,000 clones, 75% to 90% seen once. Material for sequencing was peripheral blood. The receptors shown here come from a man aged 45-65 years who had recovered from COVID-19. Each CDR3 is given with its conserved first and last residue. Fields, in order: D gene, V gene, clone size, J gene, CDR3 protein, CDR3 DNA. A D gene is named only where the DNA matches it firmly. Expanded clones are given a class, and other clones once, few, many or no size at all.

>TRBD2|TRBV6-5|-|TRBJ2-3
CASSRTSGRADTQYF
TGTGCCAGCAGTAGGACTAGCGGGCGGGCAGATACGCAGTATTTT
>TRBD1|TRBV9|-|TRBJ2-3
CASSMHRGSPVWTDTQYF
TGTGCCAGCAGCATGCACAGGGGAAGCCCCGTTTGGACAGATACGCAGTATTTT
>TRBD2|TRBV5-1|-|TRBJ2-1
CASSLGGGPNNEQFF
TGCGCCAGCAGCTTGGGCGGGGGGCCCAACAATGAGCAGTTCTTC
>-|TRBV7-3|-|TRBJ2-3
CASSQDPQGTQYF
TGTGCCAGCAGCCAAGACCCACAGGGTACGCAGTATTTT
>-|TRBV6-5|once|TRBJ2-2
CASSYVGGPELFF
TGTGCCAGCAGTTACGTGGGGGGGCCGGAGCTGTTTTTT
>-|TRBV5-5|-|TRBJ2-5
CASSLLLGALQETQYF
TGTGCCAGCAGCTTGTTATTAGGGGCACTCCAAGAGACCCAGTACTTC
>TRBD2|TRBV6-5|-|TRBJ2-1
CASSYLAGASGQQFF
TGTGCCAGCAGTTACCTAGCGGGGGCCTCCGGCCAGCAGTTCTTC
>-|TRBV11-1|once|TRBJ2-1
CASSLEGTTSYNEQFF
TGTGCCAGCAGCTTGGAGGGCACCACTAGCTACAATGAGCAGTTCTTC
>-|TRBV19|-|TRBJ1-6
CASMTRGSSYNSPLHF
TGTGCCAGTATGACAAGGGGAAGCTCCTATAATTCACCCCTCCACTTT
>TRBD2|TRBV29-1|-|TRBJ2-1
CSVEKRGGNNEQFF
TGCAGCGTTGAGAAGCGGGGGGGAAACAATGAGCAGTTCTTC
>-|TRBV5-1|-|TRBJ2-7
CASSLDTGRGYEQYF
TGCGCCAGCAGCTTAGACACTGGACGGGGATACGAGCAGTACTTC
>TRBD1|TRBV6-5|once|TRBJ1-1
CASRGQAVVSEAFF
TGTGCCAGCAGAGGACAGGCCGTCGTCTCTGAAGCTTTCTTT
>TRBD1|TRBV30|-|TRBJ1-2
CAWFDQGGYNYGYTF
TGTGCCTGGTTTGATCAGGGGGGTTATAACTATGGCTACACCTTC
>-|TRBV5-1|-|TRBJ1-1
CASSWTGPGMNTEAFF
TGCGCCAGCAGCTGGACCGGGCCCGGGATGAACACTGAAGCTTTCTTT
>TRBD1|TRBV27|-|TRBJ1-5
CASSPRQGWEQPQHF
TGTGCCAGCAGCCCTAGACAGGGATGGGAACAGCCCCAGCATTTT
>-|TRBV7-8|many|TRBJ1-3
CASSLDSTGNTIYF
TGTGCCAGCAGCTTAGATTCTACTGGAAACACCATATATTTT
>-|TRBV12-3/TRBV12-4|once|TRBJ1-2
CASSLDRVYGYTF
TGTGCCAGCAGTTTAGACCGCGTGTATGGCTACACCTTC
>TRBD2|TRBV7-2|-|TRBJ2-5
CASTPAGGFETQYF
TGTGCCAGCACTCCAGCGGGGGGTTTTGAGACCCAGTACTTC
>-|TRBV2|-|TRBJ2-3
CASGTHTDTQYF
TGTGCCAGCGGGACTCACACAGATACGCAGTATTTT
>TRBD1|TRBV4-1|-|TRBJ1-6
CASSWGQESYNSPLHF
TGCGCCAGCAGCTGGGGACAGGAGTCCTATAATTCACCCCTCCACTTT
>-|TRBV19|once|TRBJ2-2
CASSIGKTGQWAGELFF
TGTGCCAGTAGTATTGGTAAGACAGGACAATGGGCCGGGGAGCTGTTTTTT
>TRBD1|TRBV6-5|once|TRBJ2-2
CASSQQGARELFF
TGTGCCAGCAGCCAACAGGGGGCGCGGGAGCTGTTTTTT
>-|TRBV5-1|-|TRBJ1-2
CASSSLDGGYGYTF
TGCGCCAGCAGCTCCTTGGACGGGGGATATGGCTACACCTTC
>-|TRBV15|-|TRBJ2-5
CATTDRRQETQYF
TGTGCCACCACTGACAGGAGACAAGAGACCCAGTACTTC
>TRBD1|TRBV19|-|TRBJ1-1
CASSPLDRATNTEAFF
TGTGCCAGTAGTCCGTTGGACAGGGCGACGAACACTGAAGCTTTCTTT
>TRBD1|TRBV7-6|-|TRBJ2-5
CASSFRQGAEETQYF
TGTGCCAGCAGCTTTAGACAGGGGGCTGAAGAGACCCAGTACTTC
>TRBD1|TRBV13|-|TRBJ1-1
CASSRRQGNTEAFF
TGTGCCAGCAGTCGAAGACAGGGGAACACTGAAGCTTTCTTT
>TRBD1|TRBV5-1|-|TRBJ1-6
CASSFGDGTDDSPLHF
TGCGCCAGCAGCTTCGGGGATGGGACAGATGATTCACCCCTCCACTTT
>-|TRBV6-6|-|TRBJ2-7
CASRRETFSEQYF
TGTGCCAGCAGACGTGAGACTTTTTCCGAGCAGTACTTC
>-|TRBV4-1|-|TRBJ1-1
CASSQTGTPSNTEAFF
TGCGCCAGCAGCCAGACCGGGACACCCTCGAACACTGAAGCTTTCTTT
>-|TRBV7-8|few|TRBJ1-6
CASSTRNSPLHF
TGTGCCAGCAGCACCAGGAATTCACCCCTCCACTTT
>-|TRBV27|once|TRBJ1-5
CASSPQRERVSQPQHF
TGTGCCAGCAGTCCACAGCGCGAGCGGGTTAGTCAGCCCCAGCATTTT
>TRBD2|TRBV5-8|-|TRBJ2-7
CASSIGLAGVSSYEQYF
TGTGCCAGCAGCATCGGACTAGCGGGGGTAAGCTCCTACGAGCAGTACTTC
>TRBD2|TRBV11-2|-|TRBJ2-3
CASSLEAGATDTQYF
TGTGCCAGCAGCTTAGAAGCGGGGGCCACAGATACGCAGTATTTT
>TRBD1|TRBV19|-|TRBJ2-3
CASKGQGTKPDTQYF
TGTGCCAGTAAAGGACAGGGGACGAAGCCAGATACGCAGTATTTT
>-|TRBV5-1|-|TRBJ1-2
CASSLAGRGLRNNYGYTF
TGCGCCAGCAGCTTGGCCGGTCGGGGTCTCAGGAATAACTATGGCTACACCTTC
>TRBD1|TRBV5-4|once|TRBJ2-7
CASSSTAGTVTYEQYF
TGTGCCAGCAGCTCGACTGCCGGGACAGTAACCTACGAGCAGTACTTC
>TRBD2|TRBV2|-|TRBJ2-3
CASRTSGGGTDTQYF
TGTGCCAGCAGAACTAGCGGGGGTGGCACAGATACGCAGTATTTT